These 7 T cell receptor beta chains originate from one sample sequenced in a study of Ad26.COV2.S vaccination and SARS-CoV-2 variants. Method: immunoSEQ multiplex PCR; TCRdb's copy keeps in-frame clones and lacks some. This table has about 320,000 clones, roughly 80% appearing once. Treatment in this sample: around 19 received Ad26.COV2.S at low or high dose, single or two shots; 5 received placebo; per-sample allocation not given. All samples were drawn on day 63, counting from the first vaccine or placebo injection. This specimen consisted of peripheral blood, obtained in a trial of Ad26.COV2.S vaccine versus placebo. These receptors all come from a person between 18 and 60 years old who received the Ad26.COV2.S COVID-19 vaccine or a placebo.

This rearrangement joins TRBV5-4 to TRBJ1-2, with 7 bases matching TRBD1. V gave up 0 bases and J gave up 6 bases; unmatched junction bases: 5. The CDR3 consists of 14 residues. Germline loops: CDR1 SGHNT, CDR2 YYREEE (reference sequence). In DNA, the CDR3 is TGTGCCAGCAGCTTGGCCAGACAGGGACATGGCTACACCTTC. Encoded protein: CASSLARQGHGYTF.

The chain uses TRBV4-2 and TRBJ2-7; D is unresolved. The CDR3 consists of 13 residues. Germline-derived CDR1 and CDR2 are LGHNA and YNFKEQ. V was cut by 3 bases and J by 5 bases, with 11 bases left in between. In nucleotides, the CDR3 is TGTGCCAGCAGCCACCCCCTCGGCCACGAGCAGTACTTC. This encodes CASSHPLGHEQYF.

The CDR3: CASRGDSYNSPLHF. The CDR3 DNA sequence: TGTGCCAGCAGAGGGGACTCCTATAATTCACCCCTCCACTTT. The J gene is TRBJ1-6, the V gene TRBV6-5, with TRBD1 as a possible D gene (5 bases). Trimming stripped 6 bases from V and 0 bases from J, with 6 bases between. The CDR3 contains 14 residues. The germline V gene encodes CDR1 MNHEY and CDR2 SVGAGI.

The V and J genes are TRBV7-3 and TRBJ2-7, with D maybe TRBD1 (5 bases). Germline CDR1 SGHTA, CDR2 FQGTGA. The V and J ends lost 5 bases and 5 bases respectively, with 13 bases between them. The CDR3 runs 13 residues. CDR3 nucleotides: TGTGCCAGCAGCGCAGACAGTCACCACGAGCAGTACTTC. Its translation: CASSADSHHEQYF.

This chain links TRBV7-2 with TRBJ2-2; TRBD2 aligns across 9 bases. This CDR3 contains 16 residues. The germline V gene has CDR1 SGHTA and CDR2 FQGNSA. The V gene end was trimmed by 1 base and the J gene end by 3 bases; junction bases not matched to a gene: 3. The DNA for the CDR3 is TGTGCCAGCAGCTTAGTAGCTAGCGGGGACACCGGGGAGCTGTTTTTT. Protein product: CASSLVASGDTGELFF. The complete variable domain, with remaining parts taken from reference TRBV7-2 and TRBJ2-2, reads GAGVSQSPSNKVTEKGKDVELRCDPISGHTALYWYRQSLGQGLEFLIYFQGNSAPDKSGLPSDRFSAERTGGSVSTLTIQRTQQEDSAVYLCASSLVASGDTGELFFGEGSRLTVL.

This chain joins TRBV4-2 and TRBJ2-3, with D perhaps matching TRBD1 (6 bases). This CDR3 is built from 17 residues. V lost 0 bases, J lost 7 bases, and 20 bases lay in between. CDR1 and CDR2 from the germline V gene are LGHNA and YNFKEQ. Written as DNA, the CDR3 is TGTGCCAGCAGCCAAGATACCGGCAGGGGCGAAGGGAATACGCAGTATTTT. Translation gives CASSQDTGRGEGNTQYF.

In its sample, this clone was seen a few times. V is TRBV28 and J is TRBJ1-2; D ambiguous. The V gene lost 6 bases and the J gene lost 0 bases, with 8 bases spanning the gap. The CDR3 extends over 13 amino acids. CDR1 MDHEN and CDR2 SYDVKM come from the germline V gene. CDR3 DNA sequence: TGTGCCAGCAGAACGACAACTAACTATGGCTACACCTTC. Its protein is CASRTTTNYGYTF.